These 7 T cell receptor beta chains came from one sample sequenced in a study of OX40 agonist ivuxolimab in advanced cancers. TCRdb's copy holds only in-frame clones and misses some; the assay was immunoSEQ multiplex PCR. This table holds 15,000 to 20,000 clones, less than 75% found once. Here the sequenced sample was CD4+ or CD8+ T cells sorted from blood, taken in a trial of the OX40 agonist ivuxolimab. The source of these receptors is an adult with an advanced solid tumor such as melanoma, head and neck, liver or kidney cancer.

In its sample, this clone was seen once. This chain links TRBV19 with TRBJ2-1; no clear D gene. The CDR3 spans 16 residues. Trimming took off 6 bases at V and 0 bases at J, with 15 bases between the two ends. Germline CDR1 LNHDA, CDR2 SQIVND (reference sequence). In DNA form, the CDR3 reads TGTGCCAGTAGCGCTCAGCGCCACAGCTCCTACAATGAGCAGTTCTTC. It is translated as CASSAQRHSSYNEQFF.

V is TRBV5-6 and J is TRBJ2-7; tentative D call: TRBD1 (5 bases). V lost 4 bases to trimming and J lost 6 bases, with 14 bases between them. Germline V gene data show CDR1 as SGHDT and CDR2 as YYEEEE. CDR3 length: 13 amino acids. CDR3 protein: CASSVWGSTEQYF. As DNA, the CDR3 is TGTGCCAGCAGCGTGTGGGGCAGCACCGAGCAGTACTTC. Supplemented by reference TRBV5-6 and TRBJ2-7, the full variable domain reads DAGVTQSPTHLIKTRGQQVTLRCSPKSGHDTVSWYQQALGQGPQFIFQYYEEEERQRGNFPDRFSGHQFPNYSSELNVNALLLGDSALYLCASSVWGSTEQYFGPGTRLTVT.

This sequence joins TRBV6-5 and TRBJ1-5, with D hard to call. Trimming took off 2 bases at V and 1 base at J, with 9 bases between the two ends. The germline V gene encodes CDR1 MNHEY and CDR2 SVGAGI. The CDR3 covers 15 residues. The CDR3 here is CASSYLDASNQPQHF. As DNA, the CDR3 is TGTGCCAGCAGTTACCTGGACGCCAGCAATCAGCCCCAGCATTTT.

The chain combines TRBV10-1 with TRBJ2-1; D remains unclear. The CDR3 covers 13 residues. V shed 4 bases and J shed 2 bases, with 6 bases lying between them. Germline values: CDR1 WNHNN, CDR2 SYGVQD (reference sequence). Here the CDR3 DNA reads TGCGCCAGCAGTGTATCCCCCTACAATGAGCAGTTCTTC. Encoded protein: CASSVSPYNEQFF.

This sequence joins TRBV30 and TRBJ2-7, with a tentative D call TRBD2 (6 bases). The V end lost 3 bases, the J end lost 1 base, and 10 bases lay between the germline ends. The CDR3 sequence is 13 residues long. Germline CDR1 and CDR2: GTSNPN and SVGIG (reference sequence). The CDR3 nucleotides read TGTGCCTGGAGGATGGGACTTTCCTACGAGCAGTACTTC. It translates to CAWRMGLSYEQYF.

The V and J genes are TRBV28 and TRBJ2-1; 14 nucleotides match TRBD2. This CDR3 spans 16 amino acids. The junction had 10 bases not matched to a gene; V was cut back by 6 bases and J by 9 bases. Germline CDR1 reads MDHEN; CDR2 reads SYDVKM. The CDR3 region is CASSNRLAGGSGEQFF. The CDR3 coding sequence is TGTGCCAGCAGCAACAGACTAGCGGGAGGGTCGGGTGAGCAGTTCTTC.

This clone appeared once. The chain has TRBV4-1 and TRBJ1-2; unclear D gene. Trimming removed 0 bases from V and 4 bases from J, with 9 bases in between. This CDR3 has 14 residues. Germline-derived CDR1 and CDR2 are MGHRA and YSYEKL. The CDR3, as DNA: TGCGCCAGCAGCCAAGAGACATTCGGCTATGGCTACACCTTC. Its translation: CASSQETFGYGYTF.